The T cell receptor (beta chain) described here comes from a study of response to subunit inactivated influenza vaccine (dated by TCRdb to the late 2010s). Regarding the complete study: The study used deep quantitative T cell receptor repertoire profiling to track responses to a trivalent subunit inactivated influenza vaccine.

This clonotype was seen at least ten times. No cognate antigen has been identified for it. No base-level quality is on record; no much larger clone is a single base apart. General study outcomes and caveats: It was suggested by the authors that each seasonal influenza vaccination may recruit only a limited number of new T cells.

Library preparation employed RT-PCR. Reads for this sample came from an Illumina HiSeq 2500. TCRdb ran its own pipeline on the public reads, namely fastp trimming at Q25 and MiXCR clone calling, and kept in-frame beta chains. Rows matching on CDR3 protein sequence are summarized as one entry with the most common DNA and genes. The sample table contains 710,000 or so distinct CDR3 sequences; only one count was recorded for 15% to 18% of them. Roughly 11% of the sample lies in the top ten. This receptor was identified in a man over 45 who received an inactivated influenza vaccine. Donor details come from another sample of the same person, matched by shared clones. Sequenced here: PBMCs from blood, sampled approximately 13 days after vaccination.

CDR3 sequence: CASSGTSDYEQYF. The DNA reads as follows: TGTGCCAGCAGCGGGACTAGCGATTACGAGCAGTACTTC. The V and J genes are TRBV6-1 and TRBJ2-7; 10 middle bases align to TRBD2. CDR1 is given as MNHNS and CDR2 as SASEGT, both from the germline V gene. Spanning cysteine to phenylalanine, the CDR3 consists of 13 amino acids. Kept here is only the CDR3 DNA, which spans 39 bases and is read in frame from base 1. Compared with germline, V lacks 6 bases and J lacks 4 bases; bases without a gene match: 3.